Following are 11 T cell receptor beta chains from one sample sequenced in a study of T cell changes during pregnancy in multiple sclerosis. Using immunoSEQ multiplex PCR, the repertoire was profiled, and TCRdb retains in-frame clones only, with some absent. The profile covers 25,000 to 35,000 clones, with 70% to 90% appearing a single time and about 6.9% taken by the ten largest. The sequencing used CD8+ T cells from peripheral blood mononuclear cells, collected in the second trimester of pregnancy. The receptors here all came from a female donor with multiple sclerosis, enrolled in a pregnancy study.

This chain connects TRBV6-5 to TRBJ2-1; D is ambiguous. With 2 bases removed from V and 3 bases from J, the gap between germline ends came to 5 bases. Germline CDR1 is MNHEY and CDR2 is SVGAGI. The CDR3 loop spans 13 amino acids. CDR3 amino acids: CASSYDFYNEQFF. The CDR3 nucleotides are TGTGCCAGCAGTTACGACTTCTACAATGAGCAGTTCTTC.

This sequence joins TRBV27 and TRBJ2-1; D is uncertain. This CDR3 is built from 11 residues. Trimming took off 5 bases at V and 4 bases at J, with 3 bases between the two ends. Germline lookup yields CDR1 MNHEY and CDR2 SMNVEV (reference sequence). The CDR3 DNA follows: TGTGCCAGCAGTGTATACAATGAGCAGTTCTTC. Protein sequence: CASSVYNEQFF.

The chain is built from TRBV7-8 and TRBJ2-5, with TRBD1 matching over 7 bases. Germline V lookup: CDR1 SGHVS, CDR2 FQNEAQ. The CDR3 consists of 15 residues. V was pared by 3 bases and J by 2 bases, with 6 bases of the junction left unmatched. The CDR3 is CASSLETGEQETQYF. Written as DNA, the CDR3 is TGTGCCAGCAGCTTGGAAACAGGGGAACAAGAGACCCAGTACTTC.

CDR3 nucleotides: TGTGCCAGCAGCTTACAAACCGGGACTAGGGTCCACGAGCAGTACTTC. Encoded protein: CASSLQTGTRVHEQYF. The chain recombines TRBV13 with TRBJ2-7; 8 bases map to TRBD2. The germline CDR1 and CDR2 sequences are PRHDT and FYEKMQ (reference sequence). The CDR3 loop spans 16 amino acids. V lost 2 bases and J lost 5; bases outside the gene matches: 11.

The chain is built from TRBV15 and TRBJ1-1; D unclear. The V gene lost 1 base and the J gene lost 3 bases, with 12 bases spanning the gap. Germline CDR1 is LNHNV and CDR2 is YYDKDF (reference sequence). The length of the CDR3 is 15 residues. The CDR3 DNA reads TGTGCCACCAGCAGAGTTCCGGGTTCGGACACTGAAGCTTTCTTT. This gives the protein CATSRVPGSDTEAFF.

The chain couples TRBV5-1 to TRBJ2-1; D is ambiguous. The CDR3 is 14 amino acids. Trimming shortened V by 0 bases and J by 6 bases, and 10 bases separated the two germline ends. Germline assignment: CDR1 SGHRS and CDR2 YFSETQ. The CDR3 nucleotides read TGCGCCAGCAGCTTGGTTTTCGGGTCCAATGAGCAGTTCTTC. Amino acid sequence: CASSLVFGSNEQFF.

This chain uses TRBV5-6 with TRBJ1-2, with 9 bases aligning to TRBD1. The ends lost 5 bases at V and 8 bases at J; junction bases unmatched: 10. CDR3 length equals 14 residues. Germline V gives CDR1 SGHDT, CDR2 YYEEEE. CDR3 nucleotides: TGTGCCAGCAGAGCCGGGACAGGGAATAGCGGCTACACCTTC. It yields the protein CASRAGTGNSGYTF.

The rearrangement joins TRBV5-8 to TRBJ1-1, with D perhaps TRBD1 (5 bases). With 0 bases removed from V and 5 bases from J, the gap between germline ends came to 11 bases. From germline, CDR1 is SGHTS and CDR2 YDEGEE. The CDR3 sequence is 14 residues long. The CDR3 here is CASSLGQKWTEAFF. The DNA of the CDR3 is TGTGCCAGCAGCTTGGGACAGAAATGGACTGAAGCTTTCTTT.

This clone was recorded once. The chain joins TRBV29-1 to TRBJ2-1, with D tentatively TRBD2 (6 bases). The CDR3 extends over 14 amino acids. The V end lost 3 bases, the J end lost 0 bases, and 9 bases lay between the germline ends. Germline lookup yields CDR1 SQVTM and CDR2 ANQGSEA. The CDR3 loop reads CSVEGGDSYNEQFF. The CDR3 DNA reads as TGCAGCGTTGAGGGCGGGGACTCCTACAATGAGCAGTTCTTC.

The V gene is TRBV7-6, the J gene TRBJ2-7; 8 nucleotides line up with TRBD1. With V trimmed by 1 base and J by 6 bases, 8 bases remained unmatched. Germline CDR1 reads SGHVS; CDR2 reads FNYEAQ. This CDR3 is 15 amino acids long. Here the CDR3 DNA reads TGTGCCAGCAGCTTAGTGTCGGAAGGACAGGGCGAGCAGTACTTC. Amino acid sequence: CASSLVSEGQGEQYF.

The chain combines TRBV11-2 with TRBJ2-7; D perhaps matches TRBD1 (6 bases). This CDR3 has 15 amino acids. CDR1 SGHAT and CDR2 FQNNGV come from the germline V gene. The ends were cut back, 5 bases at V and 1 base at J, with 15 bases in the middle. The CDR3 DNA follows: TGTGCCAGCAGCCAGATACAGGGACCGTCCTACGAGCAGTACTTC. Translated, it gives CASSQIQGPSYEQYF.